The 20 T cell receptor beta chains below come from one sample, sequenced in a study of tumor-infiltrating lymphocytes in primary liver carcinoma. TCR beta cDNA was prepared out of roughly 0.45 ug total RNA by means of a constant-region primer. Each TCR beta library was derived from three nested multiplex PCR rounds that employed slightly modified ARM-PCR. Researchers ran the first two PCR rounds for around 10 cycles each with TRBV1-TRBV30 forward primers and a C-beta reverse primer. TCRdb reanalysed the multiplex PCR reads using MiXCR and keeps one entry per CDR3 protein. The data hold about 130,000 distinct CDR3 sequences, with 60% to 80% observed a single time. Between 20 and 30 mg of unsorted bulk tissue served as the source from which RNA and DNA were co-extracted. Material for sequencing was liver tumor tissue from sampling region 3. Subset given: tumor region T3, left-lateral pole. These receptors were collected from a woman between 55 and 75 years old with primary liver carcinoma and hepatitis B virus infection.

With regard to this clonotype: With a much larger clone just one base away, this may be a read error. The chain joins TRBV12-3 or TRBV12-4 to TRBJ1-4; D gene unclear. The CDR3 sequence is 13 residues long. CDR3 amino acids: CASTTVGGEKQFF. The CDR3 DNA reads as TGTGCCAGCACCACTGTTGGAGGAGAAAAACAGTTTTTT.

This clonotype has at least ten counts. The chain is built from TRBV28 and TRBJ2-7; D possibly corresponds to TRBD2 (5 bases). Trimming cost V 4 bases and J 3 bases, with 16 bases left between them. The V gene's germline CDR1 is MDHEN and CDR2 SYDVKM. The CDR3 is made up of 15 amino acids. The CDR3 is CASSSPRGSLYEQYF. The CDR3 coding sequence is TGTGCCAGCAGTTCCCCTCGGGGATCCCTCTACGAGCAGTACTTC.

In regard to this clonotype: One junction end does not reproduce the germline sequence, and a read error may be involved. CDR3 protein: CSVVTGQGTQYF. The CDR3 DNA follows: TGCAGCGTTGTAACAGGCCAAGGGACCCAGTATTTC. The chain carries TRBV29-1 and TRBJ2-5, with D possibly called TRBD1 or TRBD2 (5 bases each). Per the germline V gene, CDR1 is SQVTM and CDR2 is ANQGSEA. The CDR3 is 12 residues long. Full variable domain (rest looked up from reference TRBV29-1 and TRBJ2-5): SAVISQKPSRDICQRGTSLTIQCQVDSQVTMMFWYRQQPGQSLTLIATANQGSEATYESGFVIDKFPISRPNLTFSTLTVSNMSPEDSSIYLCSVVTGQGTQYFGPGTRLLVL.

This clonotype was detected only a few times. CDR3 loop: CATSDFWSHNEQFF. In DNA form, the CDR3 reads TGTGCCACCAGTGATTTTTGGTCACACAATGAGCAGTTCTTC. The chain couples TRBV24-1 to TRBJ2-1; no reliable D call. CDR3 length: 14 residues. CDR1 KGHDR and CDR2 SFDVKD come from the germline V gene. The V end lost 1 base, the J end lost 5 bases, and 8 bases lay between the germline ends.

As regards this clonotype: A junction end diverges from the germline sequence, so it may reflect a read error. This rearrangement joins TRBV6-1 to TRBJ2-6; a weak D match, TRBD1 (5 bases). Germline CDR1 reads MNHNS; CDR2 reads SASEGT. The length of the CDR3 is 15 residues. CDR3 amino acids: CASSEGFFGANVLAF. CDR3 in DNA: TGTGCCAGCAGTGAAGGCTTCTTTGGGGCCAACGTCCTGGCTTTC.

About this clonotype itself: Sequence at one end of the junction differs from germline and may be a read error. J is TRBJ2-1 and V is TRBV11-3; D tentatively fits TRBD1 or TRBD2 (5 bases each). Looked up from germline, CDR1 is SGHNT and CDR2 is YENEEA. The CDR3 covers 12 residues. The CDR3 sequence: CASSLNWGKQLF. CDR3 bases: TGTGCCAGCAGCTTAAACTGGGGGAAGCAGCTCTTC. The full variable domain, its missing parts supplied by reference TRBV11-3 and TRBJ2-1, is EAGVVQSPRYKIIEKKQPVAFWCNPISGHNTLYWYLQNLGQGPELLIRYENEEAVDDSQLPKDRFSAERLKGVDSTLKIQPAELGDSAVYLCASSLNWGKQLFGPGTRLTVL.

This clonotype occurred a few times. The chain links TRBV5-1 to TRBJ2-2; a possible D gene is TRBD1 (5 bases). Trimming left V 4 bases short and J 2 bases short, with 12 bases between. This CDR3 region has 15 residues. Germline V lookup: CDR1 SGHRS, CDR2 YFSETQ. Written as DNA, the CDR3 is TGCGCCAGCAGCCCGACAGCCCTTAACACCGGGGAGCTGTTTTTT. Its translation is CASSPTALNTGELFF.

This chain uses TRBV6-5 with TRBJ1-4; D is perhaps TRBD1 (5 bases). Trimming pared 6 bases from V and 7 bases from J, leaving 15 bases between. The CDR3 has 14 amino acids. Germline CDR1 reads MNHEY; CDR2 reads SVGAGI. The CDR3 spells CASSKTERSEKLFF. CDR3 nucleotide sequence: TGTGCCAGCAGCAAGACAGAGCGGAGTGAAAAACTGTTTTTT.

On this clonotype itself: Possible read error: a much larger clone is one base away. V is TRBV14 and J is TRBJ2-7, with a weak D call TRBD2 (5 bases). V was cut by 4 bases and J by 4 bases, with 14 bases left in between. The CDR3 contains 14 residues. Germline V gives CDR1 SGHDN, CDR2 FVKESK. The CDR3 nucleotides read TGTGCCAGCAGCCCGTGGGCTAGCAAGTACGAGCAGTACTTC. Its translation: CASSPWASKYEQYF.

A note on this clonotype: This is likely a read error, given that the CDR3 carries no conserved phenylalanine or tryptophan at its end. The rearrangement uses TRBV30 and TRBJ2-3; 8 bases map to TRBD2. Germline V gene sequence: CDR1 GTSNPN, CDR2 SVGIG (reference sequence). This CDR3 has 14 amino acids. V trimming: 3 bases; J trimming: 3 bases; junction bases outside the gene matches: 5. CDR3 protein: CAWRRGELTDTQYY. The CDR3 nucleotides are TGTGCCTGGAGGCGGGGGGAGTTAACAGATACGCAGTATTAT.

As regards this clonotype: The conserved phenylalanine or tryptophan normally closing the CDR3 is absent here, so this likely arose from a read error. The chain uses TRBV7-9 and TRBJ1-1, with 7 bases aligning to TRBD1. Per the germline V gene, CDR1 is SEHNR and CDR2 is FQNEAQ (reference sequence). This CDR3 spans 14 amino acids. J gave up 1 base and V 5 bases, and 4 bases lay outside the gene matches. The CDR3 is CASSPRTGNTEAFL. The CDR3 DNA follows: TGTGCCAGCAGCCCTCGGACAGGGAACACTGAAGCTTTCTTA.

The chain links TRBV6-1 to TRBJ1-4; D gene uncertain. The CDR3 has 11 residues. Germline V lookup: CDR1 MNHNS, CDR2 SASEGT. The V gene lost 3 bases and the J gene lost 15 bases, with 11 bases spanning the gap. CDR3 region: CASSEYHGMFF. The CDR3 region has the DNA TGTGCCAGCAGTGAGTACCATGGTATGTTTTTT.

As for this clonotype: A read error may account for a junction end that differs from germline. This chain connects TRBV10-3 to TRBJ2-1; tentatively, D is TRBD2 (6 bases). Germline CDR1 ENHRY, CDR2 SYGVKD. CDR3 length: 14 residues. The CDR3 sequence: CTISEIKAGNEQFF. As DNA, the CDR3 is TGTACCATCAGTGAGATAAAGGCGGGAAATGAGCAGTTCTTC.

This clonotype has at least ten counts. In nucleotides, the CDR3 is TGTGCCAGCAGCTTGGATAGCGGGAGCTTTAATGAGCAGTTCTTC. It translates to CASSLDSGSFNEQFF. The chain combines TRBV5-4 with TRBJ2-1; 9 bases fit TRBD2. The CDR3 length is 15 residues. Germline V gives CDR1 SGHNT, CDR2 YYREEE (reference sequence). The V segment lost 0 bases and the J segment 7 bases; nucleotides outside the gene matches: 5.

This clonotype was recorded a few times. The chain carries TRBV28 and TRBJ1-5; 7 bases align to TRBD1. The CDR3 is 16 residues long. J lost 11 bases, V lost 5 bases, and 18 bases had no gene match. Per germline, CDR1 MDHEN and CDR2 SYDVKM. CDR3 protein: CASSVRQGVLDLAQHF. The CDR3, as DNA: TGTGCCAGCAGTGTCAGACAGGGAGTTCTTGATCTGGCCCAGCATTTT.

As concerns this clonotype: The CDR3 end shows no conserved phenylalanine or tryptophan, and so a read error is likely. The rearrangement links TRBV4-2 to TRBJ2-5; possible D gene TRBD1, 6 bases. The germline gives CDR1 LGHNA, CDR2 YNFKEQ. CDR3 length equals 19 residues. The V end was cut by 1 base, the J end by 3 bases, with 24 bases between. CDR3 nucleotides: TGTGCCAGCAGCCAAGGAGGAACAGGGACCCATCCTGGGGAAGAGACCCAGTACCTC. It specifies CASSQGGTGTHPGEETQYL.

About this clonotype: A much larger clonotype is one base distant, so this may be a read error. The chain combines TRBV30 with TRBJ1-6; D not resolved. The germline V gene has CDR1 GTSNPN and CDR2 SVGIG (reference sequence). V lost 3 bases and J 9 bases, leaving 15 bases between the germline ends. This CDR3 has 14 amino acids. CDR3 in amino acids: CAWRSTRASSPLHF. CDR3 DNA: TGTGCCTGGAGGTCCACAAGGGCTTCTTCACCCCTCCACTTT.

The rearrangement uses TRBV24-1 and TRBJ2-3; 10 bases align to TRBD2. This CDR3 comprises 17 residues. V was pared by 3 bases and J by 2 bases, with 7 bases of the junction left unmatched. CDR1 KGHDR and CDR2 SFDVKD come from the germline V gene. CDR3 in DNA: TGTGCCACCAGTGATGGAATTAGCGGGAGGTCCACAGATACGCAGTATTTT. This encodes CATSDGISGRSTDTQYF.

CDR3 nucleotide sequence: TGTGCCAGCGGCTCCCGAACTAGCGGGAGAGTAGATACGCAGTATTTT. Protein product: CASGSRTSGRVDTQYF. This chain connects TRBV7-2 to TRBJ2-3, with 11 bases fitting TRBD2. The CDR3 extends over 16 amino acids. Germline V gives CDR1 SGHTA, CDR2 FQGNSA. V was pared by 8 bases and J by 5 bases, with 12 bases of the junction left unmatched.

The chain has TRBV5-1 and TRBJ2-1; TRBD1 matches 10 bases. V shed 7 bases and J 4 bases; nucleotides not matched to a gene: 8. Per germline, CDR1 SGHRS and CDR2 YFSETQ. This CDR3 has 15 residues. The CDR3 is CASGPEGQGYNEQFF. CDR3 bases: TGCGCCAGCGGCCCCGAGGGACAGGGGTACAATGAGCAGTTCTTC.